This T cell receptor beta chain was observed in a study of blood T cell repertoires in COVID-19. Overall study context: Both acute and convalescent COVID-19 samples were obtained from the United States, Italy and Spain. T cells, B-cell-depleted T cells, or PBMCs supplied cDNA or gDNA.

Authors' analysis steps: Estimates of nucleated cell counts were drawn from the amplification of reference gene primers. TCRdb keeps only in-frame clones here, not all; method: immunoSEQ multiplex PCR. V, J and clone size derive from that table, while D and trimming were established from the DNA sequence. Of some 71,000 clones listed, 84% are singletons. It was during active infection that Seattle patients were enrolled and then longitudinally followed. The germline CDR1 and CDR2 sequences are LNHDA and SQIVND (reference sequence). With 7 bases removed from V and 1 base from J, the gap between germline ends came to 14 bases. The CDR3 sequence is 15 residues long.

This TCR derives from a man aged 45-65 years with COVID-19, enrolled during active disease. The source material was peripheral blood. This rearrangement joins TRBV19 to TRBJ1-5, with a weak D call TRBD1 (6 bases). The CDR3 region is CASTYRDKSNQPQHF. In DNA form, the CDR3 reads TGTGCCAGTACCTACCGGGACAAAAGCAATCAGCCCCAGCATTTT.